Below, 21 T cell receptor beta chains from the same sample are listed, as sequenced in a study of shared clonotypes between healthy human individuals. TCRdb's table, derived via immunoSEQ multiplex PCR, lists solely in-frame clones and lacks some. The sample holds 150,000 to 200,000 clones; approximately 95% are singletons and the top ten take around 0.067%. The sequencing sample was made of naive CD4+ T cells sorted from blood. The subset was: CD45RA+ positively selected. Source of these receptors: a woman in her 30s in good health.

This rearrangement joins TRBV6-6 to TRBJ1-4; no definite D call. Trimming removed 6 bases from V and 3 bases from J, with 11 bases in between. The CDR3 is 14 amino acids. CDR1 and CDR2 (germline): MNHNY, SVGAGI (reference sequence). CDR3 residues: CASRPHRANEKLFF. Written as DNA, the CDR3 is TGTGCCAGCAGACCTCATCGCGCTAATGAAAAACTGTTTTTT.

This clone came up a few times. V gene TRBV5-1 combines with J gene TRBJ2-7; a weak D match, TRBD1 (6 bases). Trimming left V 4 bases short and J 0 bases short, with 11 bases between. Germline CDR1 and CDR2: SGHRS and YFSETQ. CDR3 length: 14 amino acids. The CDR3 loop reads CASSALDSSYEQYF. As DNA, the CDR3 is TGCGCCAGCAGCGCCCTGGACAGCTCCTACGAGCAGTACTTC.

This clone is a singleton in its sample. The rearrangement links TRBV5-1 to TRBJ2-5, with 8 bases fitting TRBD2. V shed 2 bases, J shed 3 bases, and the junction held 3 bases outside the gene matches. CDR1 is SGHRS, CDR2 YFSETQ, per germline. The CDR3 runs 14 residues. The CDR3 is CASSLTSGKETQYF. CDR3 in DNA: TGCGCCAGCAGCTTAACTAGCGGTAAAGAGACCCAGTACTTC.

The J gene is TRBJ2-3, the V gene TRBV12-1. TRBV12-1 is a documented pseudogene. This CDR3 comprises 14 residues. CDR3 sequence reads: CASSHRKGADTQYF. CDR3 in DNA: TGTGCCAGCAGCCATCGTAAGGGCGCAGATACGCAGTATTTT.

The chain has TRBV7-9 and TRBJ1-4, with 9 bases matching TRBD1. V shed 8 bases and J 4 bases; nucleotides not matched to a gene: 8. The CDR3 sequence is 15 residues long. Germline V lookup: CDR1 SEHNR, CDR2 FQNEAQ (reference sequence). The CDR3 nucleotides are TGTGCCAGCGACCCGGGACAGGGACTTAATGAAAAACTGTTTTTT. It specifies CASDPGQGLNEKLFF.

The gene calls are TRBV18 and TRBJ1-2; possibly TRBD1 for D (5 bases). The V gene's germline CDR1 is KGHSH and CDR2 LQKENI. V shed 6 bases and J shed 3 bases, with 20 bases lying between them. The CDR3 runs to 16 residues. The CDR3: CASSTNWQGADYGYTF. The CDR3 nucleotides read TGTGCCAGCTCCACGAATTGGCAGGGTGCAGACTATGGCTACACCTTC.

This rearrangement joins TRBV4-1 to TRBJ1-4; D possibly corresponds to TRBD1 (6 bases). The germline CDR1 and CDR2 sequences are MGHRA and YSYEKL. Trimming shortened V by 1 base and J by 8 bases, and 17 bases separated the two germline ends. This CDR3 region has 16 residues. The CDR3 sequence is CASSQATGRDDEKLFF. Here the CDR3 DNA reads TGCGCCAGCAGCCAAGCTACAGGGAGGGACGACGAAAAACTGTTTTTT.

The gene calls are TRBV5-4 and TRBJ2-7; the match to TRBD1 covers 9 bases. The CDR3 consists of 16 residues. V gave up 0 bases and J gave up 4 bases; unmatched junction bases: 8. Germline CDR1 and CDR2: SGHNT and YYREEE (reference sequence). The CDR3, as DNA: TGTGCCAGCAGCTTGGCCCCGGGACAGGGCATTTACGAGCAGTACTTC. Its protein is CASSLAPGQGIYEQYF.

This clone was seen only a few times. This sequence joins TRBV19 and TRBJ2-7; D remains unclear. In germline, CDR1 is LNHDA, CDR2 SQIVND (reference sequence). Trimming took off 11 bases at V and 4 bases at J, with 9 bases between the two ends. CDR3 length equals 10 residues. CDR3 in DNA: TGTGCCGTTGGCATGTACGAGCAGTACTTC. Translated: CAVGMYEQYF.

This clone was observed once. The chain carries TRBV5-1 and TRBJ2-2; perhaps D is TRBD1 or TRBD2 (6 bases each). CDR3 length: 15 amino acids. Germline V gene lookup returns CDR1 SGHRS and CDR2 YFSETQ. Trimming took 4 bases from V and 3 from J, leaving 13 bases between them. CDR3 coding DNA: TGCGCCAGCAGCCTAACTAGGGGGGACACCGGGGAGCTGTTTTTT. It specifies CASSLTRGDTGELFF.

The chain is built from TRBV11-2 and TRBJ2-6; D uncertain. The CDR3 is 15 residues long. Germline CDR1 SGHAT, CDR2 FQNNGV. The V gene lost 5 bases and the J gene lost 0 bases, with 8 bases spanning the gap. For the CDR3, the DNA is TGTGCCAGCAGCCTCCTTGGCTCTGGGGCCAACGTCCTGACTTTC. Encoded protein: CASSLLGSGANVLTF. Full variable domain (missing parts from reference TRBV11-2 and TRBJ2-6): EAGVAQSPRYKIIEKRQSVAFWCNPISGHATLYWYQQILGQGPKLLIQFQNNGVVDDSQLPKDRFSAERLKGVDSTLKIQPAKLEDSAVYLCASSLLGSGANVLTFGAGSRLTVL.

This clone was counted a single time. The rearrangement uses TRBV19 and TRBJ2-7, with 10 positions matching TRBD2. V was pared by 5 bases and J by 2 bases, with 6 bases of the junction left unmatched. This CDR3 has 15 amino acids. CDR1 is LNHDA and CDR2 is SQIVND in the germline V gene (reference sequence). CDR3 nucleotide sequence: TGTGCCAGTAGTCTCAGCGGGAGGGCCACCTACGAGCAGTACTTC. It yields the protein CASSLSGRATYEQYF.

The chain combines TRBV18 with TRBJ1-2; D unclear. Germline V gene sequence: CDR1 KGHSH, CDR2 LQKENI. There are 15 residues in the CDR3. With 2 bases removed from V and 0 bases from J, the gap between germline ends came to 10 bases. The CDR3 DNA reads as TGTGCCAGCTCACCATCACTCCAAGCTAACTATGGCTACACCTTC. Its translation: CASSPSLQANYGYTF.

V is TRBV4-1 and J is TRBJ2-5; TRBD2 is a possible D gene (7 bases). The CDR3 spans 15 residues. Looked up from germline, CDR1 is MGHRA and CDR2 is YSYEKL. With 4 bases removed from V and 3 bases from J, the gap between germline ends came to 15 bases. The CDR3 coding sequence is TGCGCCAGCAGCCGCCCGTCGGGGGGCGAAGAGACCCAGTACTTC. It translates to CASSRPSGGEETQYF.

The chain links TRBV7-9 to TRBJ2-2; 7 positions match TRBD1. CDR3 length: 16 residues. V dropped 1 base and J dropped 5; count of bases not matched to a gene: 7. Germline V gene lookup returns CDR1 SEHNR and CDR2 FQNEAQ (reference sequence). Here the CDR3 DNA reads TGTGCCAGCAGCTTAGTTAAGGGGGCGATTACCGGGGAGCTGTTTTTT. Amino acids: CASSLVKGAITGELFF.

This chain connects TRBV18 to TRBJ2-7; TRBD1 aligns across 10 bases. Per the germline V gene, CDR1 is KGHSH and CDR2 is LQKENI. CDR3 length equals 20 residues. The junction had 18 bases not matched to a gene; V was cut back by 0 bases and J by 4 bases. The CDR3 region is CASSPPQGQGRRATLYEQYF. DNA for the CDR3: TGTGCCAGCTCACCACCCCAGGGACAGGGGCGAAGGGCCACCCTATACGAGCAGTACTTC.

In its sample, this clone was seen a few times. V usage is TRBV7-9 and J usage is TRBJ1-1; D possibly corresponds to TRBD1 (5 bases). CDR3 length: 15 amino acids. The ends were cut back, 3 bases at V and 0 bases at J, with 11 bases in the middle. The V gene's germline CDR1 is SEHNR and CDR2 FQNEAQ (reference sequence). The CDR3 loop is CASSFAGRMNTEAFF. The CDR3 coding sequence is TGTGCCAGCAGCTTCGCGGGACGAATGAACACTGAAGCTTTCTTT.

The V gene is TRBV28, the J gene TRBJ2-7, with a possible D match to TRBD2 (6 bases). CDR3 length: 16 amino acids. CDR1 is MDHEN, CDR2 SYDVKM, per germline. The V end was cut by 4 bases, the J end by 4 bases, with 20 bases between. DNA for the CDR3: TGTGCCAGCAGTTCCTCCCCCATCCTGACTAGTTACGAGCAGTACTTC. Protein product: CASSSSPILTSYEQYF.

The chain couples TRBV7-9 to TRBJ2-7; 10 bases line up with TRBD1. The junction had 6 bases not matched to a gene; V was cut back by 4 bases and J by 3 bases. This CDR3 region has 15 residues. The V gene's germline CDR1 is SEHNR and CDR2 FQNEAQ (reference sequence). CDR3 bases: TGTGCCAGCAGCTGGGGACAGGGGTCACGCTACGAGCAGTACTTC. It is translated as CASSWGQGSRYEQYF. Looking up the rest from reference TRBV7-9 and TRBJ2-7 gives the full variable domain: DTGVSQNPRHKITKRGQNVTFRCDPISEHNRLYWYRQTLGQGPEFLTYFQNEAQLEKSRLLSDRFSAERPKGSFSTLEIQRTEQGDSAMYLCASSWGQGSRYEQYFGPGTRLTVT.

The chain employs TRBV7-2 and TRBJ1-2, with 8 bases lining up with TRBD1. This CDR3 is built from 14 residues. With V trimmed by 1 base and J by 7 bases, 5 bases remained unmatched. Per germline, CDR1 SGHTA and CDR2 FQGNSA. CDR3 bases: TGTGCCAGCAGCTTAGTGCAGGGGGCAAGTGGCTACACCTTC. Residues: CASSLVQGASGYTF.

The rearrangement uses TRBV28 and TRBJ1-1; no reliable D call. The CDR3 consists of 14 residues. V lost 4 bases to trimming and J lost 0 bases, with 9 bases between them. CDR1 is MDHEN and CDR2 is SYDVKM in the germline V gene. CDR3 nucleotide sequence: TGTGCCAGCAGTTCCCCCGGCATGAACACTGAAGCTTTCTTT. Translated: CASSSPGMNTEAFF.